Below are 23 T cell receptor beta chains sequenced from a single sample in a study of blood T cells in healthy people across ages. Next came a second PCR, run for about 6 to 12 cycles, which used a sample-barcoded 5' primer along with a J-beta primer mix. Each CDR3 protein is one row after TCRdb ran MiXCR on the 5' RACE reads. The sample has 700,000 to 900,000 distinct CDR3 sequences, 20% to 30% seen once. Another study also made use of these data, one on T cells of mothers and their children.

Sequenced: blood. These receptors were collected from a boy aged 10-17 years in good health.

The chain employs TRBV11-3 and TRBJ2-5, with 14 bases fitting TRBD2. After removal of 5 bases from V and 5 bases from J, the junction contained 10 bases not matched to a gene. Germline loops: CDR1 SGHNT, CDR2 YENEEA. The CDR3 is made up of 17 amino acids. In nucleotides, the CDR3 is TGTGCCAGCAGCCCGCCCGGCGGACTAGCGGGGGGCGAGACCCAGTACTTC. Its translation is CASSPPGGLAGGETQYF.

This clonotype was seen ten or more times. This chain uses TRBV7-2 with TRBJ2-1; D might be TRBD2 (6 bases). With 4 bases removed from V and 2 bases from J, the gap between germline ends came to 18 bases. This CDR3 spans 17 amino acids. Germline loops: CDR1 SGHTA, CDR2 FQGNSA. CDR3 in amino acids: CASSSFGRGFPYNEQFF. As DNA, the CDR3 is TGTGCCAGCAGCTCCTTTGGGCGGGGATTCCCCTACAATGAGCAGTTCTTC.

This clonotype was seen a few times. This rearrangement joins TRBV2 to TRBJ2-3; perhaps TRBD2 as D (6 bases). This CDR3 comprises 14 residues. Germline V CDR1 and CDR2: SNHLY, FYNNEI. V was cut by 7 bases and J by 6 bases, with 17 bases left in between. Here the CDR3 DNA reads TGTGCCAGCAAACCGGGAGCCTTATCGGATACGCAGTATTTT. It is translated as CASKPGALSDTQYF.

This clonotype appeared a few times. The J gene is TRBJ2-1, the V gene TRBV12-3 or TRBV12-4, with 9 bases lining up with TRBD2. The CDR3 contains 16 residues. With V trimmed by 6 bases and J by 4 bases, 10 bases remained unmatched. The CDR3, as DNA: TGTGCCAGCAGGGAAGCGGGGGGCCCGAATTACAATGAGCAGTTCTTC. It is translated as CASREAGGPNYNEQFF.

The V call is TRBV19, the J call TRBJ2-3, with 7 bases lining up with TRBD1. Trimming at V came to 6 bases and at J to 4 bases, leaving 16 bases not matched to a gene. In germline, CDR1 is LNHDA, CDR2 SQIVND (reference sequence). The CDR3 contains 17 residues. The CDR3 nucleotides are TGTGCCAGTAGAGACCGGCCCGACAGGGTGCGGGCAGATACGCAGTATTTT. This gives the protein CASRDRPDRVRADTQYF.

This rearrangement joins TRBV28 to TRBJ2-3; D remains unclear. The CDR3 spans 14 residues. Germline V gene data show CDR1 as MDHEN and CDR2 as SYDVKM. Trimming shortened V by 5 bases and J by 5 bases, and 14 bases separated the two germline ends. CDR3 nucleotide sequence: TGTGCCAGCAGTCCTCCCCCCTTCGGAGATACGCAGTATTTT. Translating it yields CASSPPPFGDTQYF.

This clonotype has just a few counts. The chain carries TRBV7-9 and TRBJ2-7; no definite D call. CDR3 length equals 12 residues. CDR1 and CDR2 from the germline V gene are SEHNR and FQNEAQ (reference sequence). The V end lost 5 bases, the J end lost 2 bases, and 7 bases lay between the germline ends. The CDR3 nucleotides read TGTGCCAGCAGCACCGTCCCCTACGAGCAGTACTTC. This translates into CASSTVPYEQYF.

V and J are TRBV5-1 and TRBJ1-2; no definite D call. The V and J ends lost 3 bases and 8 bases respectively, with 17 bases between them. Germline CDR1 reads SGHRS; CDR2 reads YFSETQ. The CDR3 is 14 amino acids. DNA for the CDR3: TGCGCCAGCAGCTCGGACGCGGCGGAGGCGGGCTACACCTTC. Translated: CASSSDAAEAGYTF.

In this sample, this clonotype turned up a few times. The V gene is TRBV5-1, the J gene TRBJ1-5; D may be TRBD1 (5 bases). The CDR3 is made up of 13 amino acids. Germline-derived CDR1 and CDR2 are SGHRS and YFSETQ. Between the trimmed V and J ends, which lost 2 bases and 8 bases, there was a span of 11 bases. The CDR3 protein is CASSLGPGEPQHF. CDR3 bases: TGCGCCAGCAGCTTAGGACCGGGGGAGCCCCAGCATTTT.

The rearrangement links TRBV5-1 to TRBJ2-2; tentatively, D is TRBD1 or TRBD2 (5 bases each). Germline V gene sequence: CDR1 SGHRS, CDR2 YFSETQ. The CDR3 has 17 residues. V was shortened by 3 bases and J by 2 bases, with 17 bases between the two germline ends. The CDR3 loop reads CASSSGTGTVNTGELFF. CDR3 coding DNA: TGCGCCAGCAGCTCGGGAACCGGGACCGTAAACACCGGGGAGCTGTTTTTT.

V is TRBV19 and J is TRBJ1-1, with a tentative D call TRBD1 (5 bases). Germline CDR1 reads LNHDA; CDR2 reads SQIVND (reference sequence). This CDR3 has 15 residues. V was cut by 2 bases and J by 1 base, with 11 bases left in between. The CDR3 region is CASSINPGPNTEAFF. CDR3 sequence (DNA): TGTGCCAGTAGTATAAACCCAGGGCCGAACACTGAAGCTTTCTTT.

The chain links TRBV20-1 to TRBJ1-5; maybe TRBD1 (5 bases). The CDR3 has 14 residues. The V and J ends lost 6 bases and 2 bases respectively, with 14 bases between them. The germline gives CDR1 DFQATT, CDR2 SNEGSKA (reference sequence). CDR3 residues: CSAQEPRGNQPQHF. CDR3 DNA sequence: TGCAGTGCACAGGAGCCCCGGGGCAATCAGCCCCAGCATTTT.

This clonotype was recorded at least ten times. The chain employs TRBV6-4 and TRBJ2-7; D could derive from TRBD1 or TRBD2 (6 bases each). The V end was cut by 0 bases, the J end by 6 bases, with 18 bases between. CDR1 and CDR2 from the germline V gene are MRHNA and SNTAGT. The CDR3 runs to 16 residues. The CDR3 sequence: CASSDSINTGAGEQYF. CDR3 nucleotides: TGTGCCAGCAGTGACTCGATTAATACGGGGGCGGGCGAGCAGTACTTC.

The V and J genes are TRBV4-2 and TRBJ2-7; 7 bases match TRBD2. Trimming took 2 bases from V and 6 from J; bases not matched to a gene: 7. The CDR3 runs 14 residues. The germline gives CDR1 LGHNA, CDR2 YNFKEQ. The DNA for the CDR3 is TGTGCCAGCAGCCAATCCAGACTAGCCGGCGAGCAGTACTTC. Translating it yields CASSQSRLAGEQYF.

This clonotype showed up just a few times. The V gene is TRBV5-1, the J gene TRBJ2-6; D unresolved. The germline gives CDR1 SGHRS, CDR2 YFSETQ. Trimming cost V 0 bases and J 0 bases, with 10 bases left between them. This CDR3 has 17 residues. The CDR3 DNA reads as TGCGCCAGCAGCTTGGAAAAACACCTCTCTGGGGCCAACGTCCTGACTTTC. Its translation: CASSLEKHLSGANVLTF.

This clonotype showed up just a few times. The V gene is TRBV7-2, the J gene TRBJ1-4; unclear D gene. V lost 1 base, J lost 7 bases, and 10 bases lay in between. Germline CDR1 and CDR2: SGHTA and FQGNSA. This CDR3 contains 14 residues. This CDR3 is CASSLVSDSEKLFF. CDR3 bases: TGTGCCAGCAGCTTAGTGTCCGATAGTGAAAAACTGTTTTTT. Combining the CDR3 with reference TRBV7-2 and TRBJ1-4 gives the whole variable domain GAGVSQSPSNKVTEKGKDVELRCDPISGHTALYWYRQSLGQGLEFLIYFQGNSAPDKSGLPSDRFSAERTGGSVSTLTIQRTQQEDSAVYLCASSLVSDSEKLFFGSGTQLSVL.

The V and J genes are TRBV3-1 and TRBJ1-2; D is unresolved. The CDR3 contains 13 residues. V was pared by 0 bases and J by 7 bases, with 9 bases between. In germline, CDR1 is LGHDT, CDR2 YNNKEL (reference sequence). The CDR3, as DNA: TGTGCCAGCAGCCAAGATAGAAGGAGTGGCTACACCTTC. Protein: CASSQDRRSGYTF.

This clonotype has only a few counts. The chain couples TRBV7-2 to TRBJ2-1; D gene ambiguous. The germline gives CDR1 SGHTA, CDR2 FQGNSA. CDR3 size: 15 residues. The V end lost 1 base, the J end lost 3 bases, and 10 bases lay between the germline ends. CDR3 sequence (DNA): TGTGCCAGCAGCTTAGGGGCGGCCGACTACAATGAGCAGTTCTTC. Translating gives CASSLGAADYNEQFF. The variable domain in full, with the rest retrieved from reference TRBV7-2 and TRBJ2-1, is GAGVSQSPSNKVTEKGKDVELRCDPISGHTALYWYRQSLGQGLEFLIYFQGNSAPDKSGLPSDRFSAERTGGSVSTLTIQRTQQEDSAVYLCASSLGAADYNEQFFGPGTRLTVL.

This clonotype was seen only a few times. The chain couples TRBV6-5 to TRBJ2-1; D unresolved. This CDR3 has 14 residues. CDR1 and CDR2 (germline): MNHEY, SVGAGI. V lost 0 bases and J 8 bases, leaving 11 bases between the germline ends. CDR3: CASSYSHRLDEQFF. As DNA, the CDR3 is TGTGCCAGCAGTTACTCGCACCGCCTAGATGAGCAGTTCTTC.

This clonotype was counted a few times. The V call is TRBV20-1, the J call TRBJ1-5, with 7 positions matching TRBD1. CDR3 length: 13 residues. The junction had 8 bases not matched to a gene; V was cut back by 5 bases and J by 7 bases. Germline CDR1 DFQATT, CDR2 SNEGSKA (reference sequence). Written as DNA, the CDR3 is TGCAGTGCTTCGGCAGGGGGTTTCCAGCCCCAGCATTTT. It yields the protein CSASAGGFQPQHF.

This chain joins TRBV28 and TRBJ2-3; TRBD1 is a possible D gene (6 bases). Germline values: CDR1 MDHEN, CDR2 SYDVKM. Trimming took off 6 bases at V and 2 bases at J, with 15 bases between the two ends. CDR3 size: 15 residues. DNA of the CDR3: TGTGCCAGCAGGGCCGGGACACTAACCACAGATACGCAGTATTTT. Protein product: CASRAGTLTTDTQYF.

This clonotype was counted a few times. The rearrangement joins TRBV3-1 to TRBJ2-5; 13 nucleotides line up with TRBD2. CDR1 and CDR2 (germline): LGHDT, YNNKEL (reference sequence). The CDR3 has 17 residues. V trimming: 4 bases; J trimming: 5 bases; junction bases outside the gene matches: 10. CDR3 DNA sequence: TGTGCCAGCAGCCGCGTACTAGCGGGGGGGCCGGGTGAGACCCAGTACTTC. It translates to CASSRVLAGGPGETQYF.

The chain joins TRBV12-5 to TRBJ1-2; no clear D. Germline V lookup: CDR1 LGHNT, CDR2 FRNRAP. This CDR3 is 12 amino acids long. V gave up 5 bases and J gave up 4 bases, with 8 bases separating them. CDR3 nucleotides: TGTGCTAGTGGTCCGGACGTCTATGGCTACACCTTC. Encoded protein: CASGPDVYGYTF.